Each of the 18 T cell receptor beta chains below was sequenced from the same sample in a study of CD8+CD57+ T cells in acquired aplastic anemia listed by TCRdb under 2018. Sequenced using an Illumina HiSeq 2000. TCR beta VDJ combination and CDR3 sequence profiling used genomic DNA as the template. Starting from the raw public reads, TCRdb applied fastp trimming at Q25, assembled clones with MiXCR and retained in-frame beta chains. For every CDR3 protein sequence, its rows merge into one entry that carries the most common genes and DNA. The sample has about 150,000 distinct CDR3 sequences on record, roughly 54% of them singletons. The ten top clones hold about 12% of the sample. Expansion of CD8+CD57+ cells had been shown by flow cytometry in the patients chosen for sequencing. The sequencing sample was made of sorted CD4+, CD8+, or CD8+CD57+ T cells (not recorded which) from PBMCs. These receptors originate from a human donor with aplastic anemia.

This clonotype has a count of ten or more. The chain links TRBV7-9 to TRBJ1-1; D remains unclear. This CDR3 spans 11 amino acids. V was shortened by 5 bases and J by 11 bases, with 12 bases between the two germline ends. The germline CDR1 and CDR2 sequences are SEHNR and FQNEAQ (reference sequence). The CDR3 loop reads CASSNSHMAFF. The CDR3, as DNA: TGTGCCAGCAGCAACAGCCACATGGCTTTCTTT. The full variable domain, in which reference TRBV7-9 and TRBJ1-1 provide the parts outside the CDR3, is DTGVSQNPRHKITKRGQNVTFRCDPISEHNRLYWYRQTLGQGPEFLTYFQNEAQLEKSRLLSDRFSAERPKGSFSTLEIQRTEQGDSAMYLCASSNSHMAFFGQGTRLTVV.

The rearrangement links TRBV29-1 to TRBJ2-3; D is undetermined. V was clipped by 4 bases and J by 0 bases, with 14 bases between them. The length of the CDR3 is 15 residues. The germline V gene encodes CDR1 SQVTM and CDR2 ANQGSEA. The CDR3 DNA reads TGCAGCGTTGTATTGACTCATAGTAGCACAGATACGCAGTATTTT. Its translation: CSVVLTHSSTDTQYF.

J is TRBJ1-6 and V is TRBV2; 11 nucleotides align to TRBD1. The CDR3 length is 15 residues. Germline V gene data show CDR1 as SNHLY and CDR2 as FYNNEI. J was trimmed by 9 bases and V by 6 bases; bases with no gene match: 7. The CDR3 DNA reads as TGTGCCAGCAGCGGACAGGGGGCGGGCAGTTCACCCCTCCACTTT. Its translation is CASSGQGAGSSPLHF.

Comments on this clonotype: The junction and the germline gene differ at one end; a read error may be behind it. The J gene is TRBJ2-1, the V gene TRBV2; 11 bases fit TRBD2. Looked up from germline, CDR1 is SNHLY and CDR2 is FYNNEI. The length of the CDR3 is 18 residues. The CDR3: CASSGWNPGLAAYNEQFF. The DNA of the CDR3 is TGTGCCAGCAGTGGCTGGAACCCGGGACTAGCGGCGTACAACGAGCAGTTCTTC.

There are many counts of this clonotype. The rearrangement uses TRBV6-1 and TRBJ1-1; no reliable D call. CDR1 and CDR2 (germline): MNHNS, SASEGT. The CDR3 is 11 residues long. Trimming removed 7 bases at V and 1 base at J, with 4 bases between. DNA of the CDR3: TGTGCCAGCAAAGCGAACACTGAAGCTTTCTTT. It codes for CASKANTEAFF.

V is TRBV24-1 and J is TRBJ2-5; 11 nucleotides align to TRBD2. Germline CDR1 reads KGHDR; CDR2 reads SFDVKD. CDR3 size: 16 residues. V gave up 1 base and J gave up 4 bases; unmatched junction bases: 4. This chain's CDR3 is CATSDLTSGRPETQYF. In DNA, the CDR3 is TGTGCCACCAGTGATTTAACTAGCGGGAGACCAGAGACCCAGTACTTC.

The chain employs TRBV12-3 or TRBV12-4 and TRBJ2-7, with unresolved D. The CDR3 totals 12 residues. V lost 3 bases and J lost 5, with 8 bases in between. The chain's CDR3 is CASSFSGHEQYF. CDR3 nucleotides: TGTGCCAGCAGTTTTTCCGGTCACGAGCAGTACTTC.

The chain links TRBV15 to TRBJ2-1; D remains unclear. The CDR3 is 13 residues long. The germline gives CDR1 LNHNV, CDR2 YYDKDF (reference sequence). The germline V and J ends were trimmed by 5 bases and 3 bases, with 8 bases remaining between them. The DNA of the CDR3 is TGTGCCACCAGCCCCAGCGTCTACAATGAGCAGTTCTTC. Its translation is CATSPSVYNEQFF.

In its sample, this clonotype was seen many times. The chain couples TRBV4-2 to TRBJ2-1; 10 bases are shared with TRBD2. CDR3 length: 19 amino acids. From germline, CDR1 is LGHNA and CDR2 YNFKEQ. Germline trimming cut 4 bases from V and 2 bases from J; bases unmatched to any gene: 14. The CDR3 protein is CASSLTGASGGRAYNEQFF. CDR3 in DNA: TGTGCCAGCAGCCTCACTGGGGCTAGCGGGGGACGAGCCTACAATGAGCAGTTCTTC.

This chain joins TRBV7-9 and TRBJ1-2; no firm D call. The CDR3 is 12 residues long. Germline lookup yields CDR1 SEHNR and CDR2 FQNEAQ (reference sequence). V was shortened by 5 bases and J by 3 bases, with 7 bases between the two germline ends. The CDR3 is CASSDGHYGYTF. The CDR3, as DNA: TGTGCCAGCAGCGATGGACACTATGGCTACACCTTC.

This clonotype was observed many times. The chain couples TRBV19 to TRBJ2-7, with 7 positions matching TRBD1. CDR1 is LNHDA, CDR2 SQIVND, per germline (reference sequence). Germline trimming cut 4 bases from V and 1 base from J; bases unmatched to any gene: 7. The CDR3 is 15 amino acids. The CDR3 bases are TGTGCCAGTAGTACCTCGACAGGGTTTTCCTACGAGCAGTACTTC. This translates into CASSTSTGFSYEQYF.

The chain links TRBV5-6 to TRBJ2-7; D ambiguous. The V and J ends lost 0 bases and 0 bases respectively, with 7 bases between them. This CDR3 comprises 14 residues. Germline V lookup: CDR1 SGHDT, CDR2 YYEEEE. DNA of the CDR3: TGTGCCAGCAGCTTGGGTAGGCTCTCCTACGAGCAGTACTTC. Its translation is CASSLGRLSYEQYF.

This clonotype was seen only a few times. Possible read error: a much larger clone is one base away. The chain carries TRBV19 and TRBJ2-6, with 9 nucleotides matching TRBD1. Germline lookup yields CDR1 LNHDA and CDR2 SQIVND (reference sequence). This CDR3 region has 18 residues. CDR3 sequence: CASSLAGTGHSGASVLTF. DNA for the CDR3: TGTGCCAGTAGTCTCGCCGGGACAGGGCACTCTGGGGCCAGCGTCCTGACTTTC.

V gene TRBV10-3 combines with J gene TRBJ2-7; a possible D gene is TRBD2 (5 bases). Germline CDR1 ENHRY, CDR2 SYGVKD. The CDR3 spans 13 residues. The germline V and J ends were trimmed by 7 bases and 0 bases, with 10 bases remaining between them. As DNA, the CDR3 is TGTGCCATCAATAGCGACGACTCCTACGAGCAGTACTTC. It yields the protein CAINSDDSYEQYF.

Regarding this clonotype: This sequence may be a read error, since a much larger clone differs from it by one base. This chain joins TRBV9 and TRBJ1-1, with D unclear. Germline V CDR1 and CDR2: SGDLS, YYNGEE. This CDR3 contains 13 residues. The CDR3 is CASSVAGSGETFF. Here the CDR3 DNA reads TGTGCCAGCAGCGTAGCGGGGTCCGGTGAAACTTTCTTT. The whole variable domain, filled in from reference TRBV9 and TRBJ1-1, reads DSGVTQTPKHLITATGQRVTLRCSPRSGDLSVYWYQQSLDQGLQFLIQYYNGEERAKGNILERFSAQQFPDLHSELNLSSLELGDSALYFCASSVAGSGETFFGQGTRLTVV.

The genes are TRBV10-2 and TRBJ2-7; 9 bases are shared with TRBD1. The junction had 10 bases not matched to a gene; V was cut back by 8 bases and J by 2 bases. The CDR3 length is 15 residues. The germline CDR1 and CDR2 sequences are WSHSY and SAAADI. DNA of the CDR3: TGCGCCAGCGAGGCCCCCGGGACAGGGACCTACGAGCAGTACTTC. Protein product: CASEAPGTGTYEQYF.

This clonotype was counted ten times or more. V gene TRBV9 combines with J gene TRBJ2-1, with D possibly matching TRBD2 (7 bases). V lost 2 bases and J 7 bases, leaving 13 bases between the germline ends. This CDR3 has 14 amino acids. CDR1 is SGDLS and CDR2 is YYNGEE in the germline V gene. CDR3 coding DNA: TGTGCCAGCAGCGTGGCGGGGGCGGTGAATGAGCAGTTCTTC. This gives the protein CASSVAGAVNEQFF. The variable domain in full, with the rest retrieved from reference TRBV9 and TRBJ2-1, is DSGVTQTPKHLITATGQRVTLRCSPRSGDLSVYWYQQSLDQGLQFLIQYYNGEERAKGNILERFSAQQFPDLHSELNLSSLELGDSALYFCASSVAGAVNEQFFGPGTRLTVL.

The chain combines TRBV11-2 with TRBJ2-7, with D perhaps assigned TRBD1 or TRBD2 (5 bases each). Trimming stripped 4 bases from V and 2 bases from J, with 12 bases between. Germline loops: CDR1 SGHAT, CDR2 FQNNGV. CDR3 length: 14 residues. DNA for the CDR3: TGTGCCAGCAGCTCCCGGGACGGGCCCTACGAGCAGTACTTC. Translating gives CASSSRDGPYEQYF.